The clone carrying this TCR beta chain has just one count. Its antigen remains unidentified. The sample is drawn from a study of cytomegalovirus exposure and HLA in healthy donors. Profiled with immunoSEQ multiplex PCR; TCRdb holds only in-frame clones, not every one. The sample records under 100,000 clones, 96% being singletons. General observations from the study: Reports described diagnosis of cytomegalovirus status by the classifier as highly specific and sensitive. Rarity characterized most TCR sequences, yet some public TCRs appeared in many donors.

This receptor was taken from a woman aged 18-29 years in good health and CMV-seronegative. The sample comprised PBMCs.

The CDR3 is CASSRREGETQYF. CDR3 sequence (DNA): TGTGCCAGCAGTCGGCGGGAGGGAGAGACCCAGTACTTC. The genes are TRBV6-5 and TRBJ2-5; 9 bases agree with TRBD2. This CDR3 is 13 amino acids long. Germline CDR1 MNHEY, CDR2 SVGAGI. With 5 bases clipped from V and 4 bases from J, the junction kept 2 bases outside the gene matches.